This entry features one T cell receptor beta chain sequence. This sample was taken from a study of blood T cell repertoires in COVID-19. Here immunoSEQ multiplex PCR was the method, and the copy in TCRdb shows in-frame clones only, minus some. The table has about 110,000 clones, approximately 83% seen once. The germline V gene encodes CDR1 SNHLY and CDR2 FYNNEI. The CDR3 consists of 16 residues. Trimming took off 5 bases at V and 0 bases at J, with 16 bases between the two ends. Sequencing used peripheral blood. The V gene is TRBV2, the J gene TRBJ1-2; unclear D gene. The TCR sequence derives from a woman aged 70-85 years with acute or convalescent COVID-19. The CDR3 DNA reads as TGTGCCAGCAGTCCTTATACAGTGATAGCTAACTATGGCTACACCTTC. Translation: CASSPYTVIANYGYTF.